These T cell receptor beta chains were read from a single sample in a study of PD-1 blockade in classical Hodgkin lymphoma. TCRdb keeps only in-frame clones here, not all; method: immunoSEQ multiplex PCR. The sample records roughly 100,000 clones, roughly nine tenths being singletons. Sequenced material: peripheral blood mononuclear cells (PBMCs), taken before the fourth cycle of nivolumab. The receptors come from a human donor with classical Hodgkin lymphoma. Each CDR3 is given with its conserved first and last residue.

j_gene: TRBJ1-1; v_gene: TRBV7-2; CDR3aa: CASRYGLRDRPNTEAFF
j_gene: TRBJ2-1; v_gene: TRBV29-1; CDR3aa: CSVERLAANNEQFF
j_gene: TRBJ2-3; v_gene: TRBV10-3; CDR3aa: CAISESFIAGGQSDTQYF
j_gene: TRBJ2-1; v_gene: TRBV5-1; CDR3aa: CASSLITGGTSNEQFF
j_gene: TRBJ2-3; v_gene: TRBV19; CDR3aa: CASRETGGRSTDTQYF
j_gene: TRBJ1-3; v_gene: TRBV5-1; CDR3aa: CASSRTGGEDTIYF
j_gene: TRBJ2-7; v_gene: TRBV14; CDR3aa: CASSLGTHEQYF
j_gene: TRBJ2-3; v_gene: TRBV7-7; CDR3aa: CASSLEGVDTQYF
j_gene: TRBJ2-5; v_gene: TRBV4-2; CDR3aa: CASSRIGLAEETQYF
j_gene: TRBJ1-2; v_gene: TRBV6-4; CDR3aa: CASSERVQGPGYTF
j_gene: TRBJ2-2; v_gene: TRBV9; CDR3aa: CASSVGLTTGELFF
j_gene: TRBJ2-7; v_gene: TRBV6-5; CDR3aa: CASSYSQGAYEQYF
j_gene: TRBJ1-6; v_gene: TRBV25-1; CDR3aa: CASSDDQGIYNSPLHF
j_gene: TRBJ1-2; v_gene: TRBV6-1; CDR3aa: CARGTPRGGYTF
j_gene: TRBJ2-7; v_gene: TRBV18; CDR3aa: CASSPGDIIRNEQYF
j_gene: TRBJ1-4; v_gene: TRBV6-1; CDR3aa: CASSQGGPQGGEKLFF
j_gene: TRBJ1-3; v_gene: TRBV5-5; CDR3aa: CASSFDRSGNTIYF
j_gene: TRBJ1-1; v_gene: TRBV7-9; CDR3aa: CASSFPHGAEAFF
j_gene: TRBJ1-2; v_gene: TRBV6-4; CDR3aa: CASSPVTGTGDYGYTF
j_gene: TRBJ1-1; v_gene: TRBV5-1; CDR3aa: CASSSLSGNTEAFF
j_gene: TRBJ2-4; v_gene: TRBV7-6; CDR3aa: CASSLEGAGVGGIQYF
j_gene: TRBJ1-5; v_gene: TRBV27; CDR3aa: CASSHRGLGQPQHF
j_gene: TRBJ2-2; v_gene: TRBV5-1; CDR3aa: CASSTGPGELFF
j_gene: TRBJ2-1; v_gene: TRBV30; CDR3aa: CAWSIRRLAGSYNEQFF
j_gene: TRBJ2-1; v_gene: TRBV10-1; CDR3aa: CASSELAGDHINEQFF
j_gene: TRBJ2-7; v_gene: TRBV10-3; CDR3aa: CAIRMGLERYEQYF
j_gene: TRBJ1-3; v_gene: TRBV4-3; CDR3aa: CASSQRTSSGNTIYF
j_gene: TRBJ1-2; v_gene: TRBV5-6; CDR3aa: CASSFGDGREVIEYTF
j_gene: TRBJ1-1; v_gene: TRBV6-5; CDR3aa: CASSYNPTGGRTEAFF
j_gene: TRBJ1-5; v_gene: TRBV11-2; CDR3aa: CASSLNRVNQPQHF
j_gene: TRBJ1-1; v_gene: TRBV30; CDR3aa: CAWSRQGGAFF
j_gene: TRBJ2-1; v_gene: TRBV4-3; CDR3aa: CASSRGTSGRQGNEQFF
j_gene: TRBJ1-5; v_gene: TRBV27; CDR3aa: CASSLESGINQPQHF
j_gene: TRBJ2-2; v_gene: TRBV9; CDR3aa: CASRSSGSAGELFF
j_gene: TRBJ1-1; v_gene: TRBV2; CDR3aa: CASIQGVGAEAFF
j_gene: TRBJ2-7; v_gene: TRBV6-1; CDR3aa: CASSPTGGSTYEQYF
j_gene: TRBJ2-1; v_gene: TRBV11-3; CDR3aa: CASWEFVHEQFF
j_gene: TRBJ2-7; v_gene: TRBV29-1; CDR3aa: CSVPEQGNYEQYF
j_gene: TRBJ1-2; v_gene: TRBV7-9; CDR3aa: CASSLDLVAYGYTF
j_gene: TRBJ2-5; v_gene: TRBV5-4; CDR3aa: CASSRATTIGGQETQYF
j_gene: TRBJ1-3; v_gene: TRBV5-4; CDR3aa: CASSYGQGAAGNTIYF
j_gene: TRBJ1-2; v_gene: TRBV6-5; CDR3aa: CASSYLQGRGYTF
j_gene: TRBJ2-3; v_gene: TRBV7-2; CDR3aa: CASSAGRTGGPYF
j_gene: TRBJ2-1; v_gene: TRBV9; CDR3aa: CASSTLGVGEQFF
j_gene: TRBJ1-2; v_gene: TRBV15; CDR3aa: CATSRGLAWGGLWSYTF
j_gene: TRBJ2-5; v_gene: TRBV23-1; CDR3aa: CASSQSQWETQYF
j_gene: TRBJ2-5; v_gene: TRBV27; CDR3aa: CASSLRGWRGQETQYF
j_gene: TRBJ1-2; v_gene: TRBV2; CDR3aa: CASSEGRDRAGYTF
j_gene: TRBJ2-6; v_gene: TRBV6-1; CDR3aa: CASIWSSGANVLTF